This is a list of T cell receptor beta chains from one sample in a study of blood T cell repertoires in COVID-19. Here immunoSEQ multiplex PCR was the method, and the copy in TCRdb shows in-frame clones only, minus some. Of some 310,000 clones detected, roughly 91% appear once; the ten largest clones hold over 9%. The sample comprised PBMCs or T cells enriched from blood (not recorded which). These TCRs come from a woman in her thirties who had recovered from COVID-19. Each CDR3 is given with its conserved first and last residue. A D gene is named only where the DNA matches it firmly. Size is stated for part of the rows, as once, few or many counts, or as a class when the clone is expanded.

clone size: .; V gene: TRBV15; D gene: .; J gene: TRBJ2-1; CDR3 DNA: TGTGCCACCAGCAGAGATTGGGGGGATTGGAATGAGCAGTTCTTC; CDR3 protein: CATSRDWGDWNEQFF
clone size: .; V gene: TRBV29-1; D gene: TRBD1; J gene: TRBJ2-7; CDR3 DNA: TGCAGCGTGGGGGTCTTAGGGACAGGGCCTTGGGAGCAGTACTTC; CDR3 protein: CSVGVLGTGPWEQYF
clone size: .; V gene: TRBV15; D gene: .; J gene: TRBJ2-7; CDR3 DNA: TGTGCCACCAGCGGAGTGAGGGTCGGAGAGCAGTACTTC; CDR3 protein: CATSGVRVGEQYF
clone size: .; V gene: TRBV30; D gene: .; J gene: TRBJ1-2; CDR3 DNA: TGTGCCTGGAGTGACAGAAACTATGGCTACACCTTC; CDR3 protein: CAWSDRNYGYTF
clone size: .; V gene: TRBV15; D gene: TRBD2; J gene: TRBJ2-1; CDR3 DNA: TGTGCCACCAGCGGGGCGCGGGGGAATGAGCAGTTCTTC; CDR3 protein: CATSGARGNEQFF
clone size: .; V gene: TRBV10-1; D gene: TRBD2; J gene: TRBJ2-7; CDR3 DNA: TGCGCCAGCAGTGACGGGGCTAGCGGCTCCTACGAGCAGTACTTC; CDR3 protein: CASSDGASGSYEQYF
clone size: .; V gene: TRBV30; D gene: TRBD1; J gene: TRBJ1-2; CDR3 DNA: TGTGCCTATGGGACAGATACTAACTATGGCTACACCTTC; CDR3 protein: CAYGTDTNYGYTF
clone size: .; V gene: TRBV9; D gene: .; J gene: TRBJ2-5; CDR3 DNA: TGTGCCAGCAGCGTAGGGGGGGTCTATGGGGAGACCCAGTACTTC; CDR3 protein: CASSVGGVYGETQYF
clone size: .; V gene: TRBV5-6; D gene: TRBD1; J gene: TRBJ1-6; CDR3 DNA: TGTGCCAGCAGCTTCGGACTGGGACAGGGTTATTCACCCCTCCACTTT; CDR3 protein: CASSFGLGQGYSPLHF
clone size: .; V gene: TRBV5-6; D gene: .; J gene: TRBJ2-6; CDR3 DNA: TGTGCCAGCAGCTTGATGAGACAGTCCTCTGGGGCCAACGTCCTGACTTTC; CDR3 protein: CASSLMRQSSGANVLTF
clone size: .; V gene: TRBV29-1; D gene: .; J gene: TRBJ1-2; CDR3 DNA: TGCAGCGTTGATTTTAGGGGGGGGAATGGAAATGGCTACACCTTC; CDR3 protein: CSVDFRGGNGNGYTF
clone size: .; V gene: TRBV14; D gene: .; J gene: TRBJ1-1; CDR3 DNA: TGTGCCAGCAGCCAAGTTTGGGGCAGTGAAGCTTTCTTT; CDR3 protein: CASSQVWGSEAFF
clone size: .; V gene: TRBV30; D gene: TRBD1; J gene: TRBJ1-2; CDR3 DNA: TGTGCCTGGAGTGTACAGGGGCACTATGGCTACACCTTC; CDR3 protein: CAWSVQGHYGYTF
clone size: .; V gene: TRBV9; D gene: TRBD2; J gene: TRBJ2-7; CDR3 DNA: TGTGCCAGCAGCGGTAGCGGGAGCTCCTACGAGCAGTACTTC; CDR3 protein: CASSGSGSSYEQYF
clone size: .; V gene: TRBV28; D gene: .; J gene: TRBJ1-2; CDR3 DNA: TGTGCCAGCAGTTTTCCAGGGTTAGGCTACACCTTC; CDR3 protein: CASSFPGLGYTF
clone size: .; V gene: TRBV3-1/TRBV3-2; D gene: .; J gene: TRBJ2-4; CDR3 DNA: TGTGCCAGCAGCCAAGAAGGTTCCTTTGGGGGGAGGGGGGCCAAAAACATTCAGTACTTC; CDR3 protein: CASSQEGSFGGRGAKNIQYF
clone size: .; V gene: TRBV10-1; D gene: TRBD1; J gene: TRBJ1-2; CDR3 DNA: TGCGCCAGCAGTGACGTGGGGAGACAGGGGCAACTTTCCGACTATGGCTACACCTTC; CDR3 protein: CASSDVGRQGQLSDYGYTF
clone size: .; V gene: TRBV5-8; D gene: .; J gene: TRBJ1-4; CDR3 DNA: TGTGCCAGCAGCTTGATGGGGAGAACAACTAATGAAAAACTGTTTTTT; CDR3 protein: CASSLMGRTTNEKLFF
clone size: .; V gene: TRBV19; D gene: .; J gene: TRBJ1-1; CDR3 DNA: TGTGCCAGTAGTATAGGGACATACACTGAAGCTTTCTTT; CDR3 protein: CASSIGTYTEAFF
clone size: .; V gene: TRBV7-8; D gene: .; J gene: TRBJ1-2; CDR3 DNA: TGTGCCAGCAGCTCAAGCAGGACACTCCGGTATGGCTACACCTTC; CDR3 protein: CASSSSRTLRYGYTF
clone size: .; V gene: TRBV7-9; D gene: .; J gene: TRBJ2-3; CDR3 DNA: TGTGCCAGCAGCTTAGGTGATATAGTTTATACGCAGTATTTT; CDR3 protein: CASSLGDIVYTQYF
clone size: .; V gene: TRBV16; D gene: TRBD2; J gene: TRBJ2-1; CDR3 DNA: TGTGCCAGCAGCCAATGGGCTAGCGGGCAGACCTACAATGAGCAGTTCTTC; CDR3 protein: CASSQWASGQTYNEQFF
clone size: .; V gene: TRBV28; D gene: TRBD2; J gene: TRBJ2-7; CDR3 DNA: TGTGCCAGCAGTCCGGGACTAGCGGGTCCCTACGAGCAGTACTTC; CDR3 protein: CASSPGLAGPYEQYF
clone size: few; V gene: TRBV5-8; D gene: .; J gene: TRBJ2-3; CDR3 DNA: TGTGCCAGCAGCCCACGAATATTAGCAGATACGCAGTATTTT; CDR3 protein: CASSPRILADTQYF
clone size: .; V gene: TRBV5-5; D gene: .; J gene: TRBJ1-1; CDR3 DNA: TGTGCCAGCAGCTTGGTTCGAGCAAATGAAGCTTTCTTT; CDR3 protein: CASSLVRANEAFF
clone size: .; V gene: TRBV18; D gene: .; J gene: TRBJ1-4; CDR3 DNA: TGTGCCAGCTCACCACTCGGGGGGGCTAATGAAAAACTGTTTTTT; CDR3 protein: CASSPLGGANEKLFF
clone size: .; V gene: TRBV11-2; D gene: TRBD2; J gene: TRBJ2-5; CDR3 DNA: TGTGCCAGCACCCAAACTAGCGGACAAGAGACCCAGTACTTC; CDR3 protein: CASTQTSGQETQYF
clone size: .; V gene: TRBV19; D gene: .; J gene: TRBJ2-7; CDR3 DNA: TGTGCCAGTAGTATGGTCGGGGTGGGAAGGTACGAGCAGTACTTC; CDR3 protein: CASSMVGVGRYEQYF
clone size: .; V gene: TRBV28; D gene: TRBD1; J gene: TRBJ1-5; CDR3 DNA: TGTGCCAGCAGCGTACGGACAGGGGGTACCAATCAGCCCCAGCATTTT; CDR3 protein: CASSVRTGGTNQPQHF
clone size: .; V gene: TRBV6-4; D gene: TRBD1; J gene: TRBJ1-1; CDR3 DNA: TGTGCCAGCACCAGGGGGGTCGAGGACACTGAAGCTTTCTTT; CDR3 protein: CASTRGVEDTEAFF
clone size: .; V gene: TRBV4-2; D gene: .; J gene: TRBJ2-7; CDR3 DNA: TGTGCCAGCAGCCCCAAGACGGCCAGGATGGGGCACGAGCAGTACTTC; CDR3 protein: CASSPKTARMGHEQYF
clone size: .; V gene: TRBV5-4; D gene: TRBD1; J gene: TRBJ2-1; CDR3 DNA: TGTGCCAGCAGCTTGGGGGGGGACAGGGGTAACAATGAGCAGTTCTTC; CDR3 protein: CASSLGGDRGNNEQFF
clone size: .; V gene: TRBV9; D gene: TRBD1; J gene: TRBJ2-1; CDR3 DNA: TGTGCCAGCAGCGCCAGGGGGGGACAGGGGGCCGGTGAGCAGTTCTTC; CDR3 protein: CASSARGGQGAGEQFF
clone size: .; V gene: TRBV5-5; D gene: TRBD1; J gene: TRBJ2-5; CDR3 DNA: TGTGCCAGCAGCTTGGCGGGGGGTCCGGGACAGGGGCACCAAGAGACCCAGTACTTC; CDR3 protein: CASSLAGGPGQGHQETQYF
clone size: .; V gene: TRBV19; D gene: .; J gene: TRBJ1-5; CDR3 DNA: TGTGCCAGTAGTATACAGACACAACAGCCCCAGCATTTT; CDR3 protein: CASSIQTQQPQHF
clone size: .; V gene: TRBV18; D gene: TRBD1; J gene: TRBJ1-2; CDR3 DNA: TGTGCCAGCTCACCATTGGGTCGGCAGGGGGACTATGGCTACACCTTC; CDR3 protein: CASSPLGRQGDYGYTF
clone size: .; V gene: TRBV5-1; D gene: TRBD2; J gene: TRBJ2-5; CDR3 DNA: TGCGCCAGCAGCCTTAGCGGGTCACCTCTAGAGACCCAGTACTTC; CDR3 protein: CASSLSGSPLETQYF
clone size: .; V gene: TRBV2; D gene: TRBD1; J gene: TRBJ1-5; CDR3 DNA: TGTGCCAGCAGCCAGGGGGCCCGGAGTAATCAGCCCCAGCATTTT; CDR3 protein: CASSQGARSNQPQHF
clone size: .; V gene: TRBV5-4; D gene: .; J gene: TRBJ2-7; CDR3 DNA: TGTGCCAGCAGCTTGACAGGGGACTTGTACGAGCAGTACTTC; CDR3 protein: CASSLTGDLYEQYF
clone size: .; V gene: TRBV6-5; D gene: .; J gene: TRBJ1-5; CDR3 DNA: TGTGCCATAGGGAGTCGGCGCAATCAGCCCCAGCATTTT; CDR3 protein: CAIGSRRNQPQHF
clone size: .; V gene: TRBV9; D gene: .; J gene: TRBJ2-1; CDR3 DNA: TGTGCCAGCAGCTTCCAGGAGGGAAATGAGCAGTTCTTC; CDR3 protein: CASSFQEGNEQFF
clone size: .; V gene: TRBV5-4; D gene: .; J gene: TRBJ2-7; CDR3 DNA: TGTGCCAGCAGCTTGGACGGGAGTCTCCCCTACGAGCAGTACTTC; CDR3 protein: CASSLDGSLPYEQYF
clone size: .; V gene: TRBV6-2/TRBV6-3; D gene: .; J gene: TRBJ2-1; CDR3 DNA: TGTGCCAGCAGTCGCCCTAGGGGGTTCTCCTACAATGAGCAGTTCTTC; CDR3 protein: CASSRPRGFSYNEQFF
clone size: .; V gene: TRBV18; D gene: .; J gene: TRBJ1-5; CDR3 DNA: TGTGCCAGCTCACCAACAGGGTTCTATCAGCCCCAGCATTTT; CDR3 protein: CASSPTGFYQPQHF
clone size: once; V gene: TRBV6-5; D gene: .; J gene: TRBJ2-5; CDR3 DNA: TGTGCCAGCAGAAGGACTCGGATGGAGACCCAGTACTTC; CDR3 protein: CASRRTRMETQYF
clone size: .; V gene: TRBV13; D gene: .; J gene: TRBJ2-3; CDR3 DNA: TGTGCCAGCAGCTTAGAGATTTTGGGGCTTAATCCAGATACGCAGTATTTT; CDR3 protein: CASSLEILGLNPDTQYF
clone size: .; V gene: TRBV10-1; D gene: .; J gene: TRBJ2-7; CDR3 DNA: TGCGCCAGCAGTGATTCCCCCTTGATCCCAGGGGACTCCTACGAGCAGTACTTC; CDR3 protein: CASSDSPLIPGDSYEQYF
clone size: .; V gene: TRBV4-2; D gene: .; J gene: TRBJ1-4; CDR3 DNA: TGTGCCAGCAGAGAAGTACTTAGGGAGGATGAAAAACTGTTTTTT; CDR3 protein: CASREVLREDEKLFF
clone size: .; V gene: TRBV7-9; D gene: TRBD1; J gene: TRBJ2-1; CDR3 DNA: TGTGCCAGCAGCCACAGACAGGGCCGGAGCTCCTACAATGAGCAGTTCTTC; CDR3 protein: CASSHRQGRSSYNEQFF
clone size: .; V gene: TRBV28; D gene: .; J gene: TRBJ2-1; CDR3 DNA: TGTGCCAGCAGTTACCCCCATAAAATCACAGAGGGCTCCTACAATGAGCAGTTCTTC; CDR3 protein: CASSYPHKITEGSYNEQFF
clone size: .; V gene: TRBV7-9; D gene: TRBD1; J gene: TRBJ1-1; CDR3 DNA: TGTGCCAGCAGCTTCGGGGACAGTGAAGCTTTCTTT; CDR3 protein: CASSFGDSEAFF
clone size: .; V gene: TRBV6-5; D gene: TRBD1; J gene: TRBJ2-3; CDR3 DNA: TGTGCCAGCAAGGACAGGGGGCAGGGAGATACGCAGTATTTT; CDR3 protein: CASKDRGQGDTQYF
clone size: .; V gene: TRBV28; D gene: .; J gene: TRBJ1-4; CDR3 DNA: TGTGCCAGCAGTTTAACTTATACCCAGCAGGGGATGTGGGGTAATGAAAAACTGTTTTTT; CDR3 protein: CASSLTYTQQGMWGNEKLFF
clone size: .; V gene: TRBV10-3; D gene: .; J gene: TRBJ2-7; CDR3 DNA: TGTGCCATCAGTGAGCGGAGGCCGTACGAGCAGTACTTC; CDR3 protein: CAISERRPYEQYF
clone size: .; V gene: TRBV20-1; D gene: .; J gene: TRBJ2-3; CDR3 DNA: TGCAGTGCTCCTAACACAGATACGCAGTATTTT; CDR3 protein: CSAPNTDTQYF
clone size: .; V gene: TRBV5-1; D gene: .; J gene: TRBJ2-2; CDR3 DNA: TGCGCCAGCAGCTTTGGTACAGGGTCGTCCGGGGAGCTGTTTTTT; CDR3 protein: CASSFGTGSSGELFF
clone size: once; V gene: TRBV11-3; D gene: TRBD1; J gene: TRBJ2-4; CDR3 DNA: TGTGCCAGCAGCTCAGGACAGGGGCTAGCCAAAAACATTCAGTACTTC; CDR3 protein: CASSSGQGLAKNIQYF
clone size: .; V gene: TRBV29-1; D gene: .; J gene: TRBJ2-5; CDR3 DNA: TGCAGCGGGTATATGGCAGGGAGGGAGACCCAGTACTTC; CDR3 protein: CSGYMAGRETQYF
clone size: .; V gene: TRBV10-1; D gene: .; J gene: TRBJ2-7; CDR3 DNA: TGCGCCAGCAGAGGGGAGGGACACTACGAGCAGTACTTC; CDR3 protein: CASRGEGHYEQYF